A single sample gave rise to the 15 T cell receptor beta chains below, sequenced in a study of PD-L1 blockade in urothelial cancer. Sequencing was performed with immunoSEQ multiplex PCR; in TCRdb, only in-frame clones are kept and a portion is missing. The sample holds 40,000 or so clones, roughly 80% seen once. The sample was PBMCs, taken around atezolizumab (anti-PD-L1) treatment. These receptors came from a man between 65 and 85 years old with urothelial cancer.

This sequence joins TRBV7-9 and TRBJ2-7; perhaps TRBD2 as D (6 bases). CDR1 is SEHNR and CDR2 is FQNEAQ in the germline V gene (reference sequence). CDR3 length equals 14 residues. Trimming pared 5 bases from V and 5 bases from J, leaving 16 bases between. Written as DNA, the CDR3 is TGTGCCAGCAGCCGTTTCGGGCGGGACGACGAGCAGTACTTC. Its protein product is CASSRFGRDDEQYF.

This chain joins TRBV29-1 and TRBJ2-2; D not resolved. This CDR3 contains 13 residues. Germline lookup yields CDR1 SQVTM and CDR2 ANQGSEA. Trimming pared 3 bases from V and 3 bases from J, leaving 8 bases between. DNA of the CDR3: TGCAGCGTTGAGAGGCCATACACCGGGGAGCTGTTTTTT. Translating gives CSVERPYTGELFF.

The chain joins TRBV28 to TRBJ2-4, with 7 positions matching TRBD1. The CDR3 extends over 18 amino acids. Trimming took 5 bases from V and 1 from J; bases not matched to a gene: 14. Germline loops: CDR1 MDHEN, CDR2 SYDVKM. In DNA, the CDR3 is TGTGCCAGCAGTAAACTCTCCGCAGGGGGTATGGCCAAAAACATTCAGTACTTC. Amino acids: CASSKLSAGGMAKNIQYF.

The gene calls are TRBV7-2 and TRBJ1-5; 7 bases match TRBD1. In germline, CDR1 is SGHTA, CDR2 FQGNSA. This CDR3 spans 14 amino acids. The V segment lost 2 bases and the J segment 8 bases; nucleotides outside the gene matches: 6. CDR3 region: CASSLKGALEPQHF. The CDR3 DNA follows: TGTGCCAGCAGCTTAAAGGGGGCTCTGGAGCCCCAGCATTTT. Variable domain in full (rest from reference TRBV7-2 and TRBJ1-5): GAGVSQSPSNKVTEKGKDVELRCDPISGHTALYWYRQSLGQGLEFLIYFQGNSAPDKSGLPSDRFSAERTGGSVSTLTIQRTQQEDSAVYLCASSLKGALEPQHFGDGTRLSIL.

The chain combines TRBV29-1 with TRBJ2-1; the match to TRBD1 covers 11 bases. The V gene's germline CDR1 is SQVTM and CDR2 ANQGSEA. The J segment lost 6 bases and the V segment lost 0 bases, leaving 1 base of the junction unmatched. CDR3 length equals 14 residues. CDR3 in DNA: TGCAGCGTTGAAGAGGGACAGGGGGGCAATGAGCAGTTCTTC. It yields the protein CSVEEGQGGNEQFF.

The rearrangement links TRBV19 to TRBJ2-6; D might be TRBD2 (5 bases). The ends were cut back, 9 bases at V and 1 base at J, with 16 bases in the middle. The CDR3 consists of 16 residues. CDR1 is LNHDA and CDR2 is SQIVND in the germline V gene (reference sequence). The CDR3 coding sequence is TGTGCCAGCGAGGGTAGATTCTCTTCTGGGGCCAACGTCCTGACTTTC. This codes for CASEGRFSSGANVLTF.

This rearrangement joins TRBV7-2 to TRBJ2-3; the match to TRBD2 covers 11 bases. In germline, CDR1 is SGHTA, CDR2 FQGNSA. The V segment lost 5 bases and the J segment 8 bases; nucleotides outside the gene matches: 9. The CDR3 is 15 residues long. The CDR3 DNA sequence: TGTGCCAGCAGCAAAACTAGCGGGAGCATCGCTACGCAGTATTTT. It yields the protein CASSKTSGSIATQYF.

The rearrangement links TRBV6-4 to TRBJ2-3; TRBD2 is a possible D gene (5 bases). The CDR3 sequence is 14 residues long. V was trimmed by 6 bases and J by 2 bases, leaving 12 bases between them. CDR1 MRHNA and CDR2 SNTAGT come from the germline V gene. The CDR3 region has the DNA TGTGCCAGCAGCCCCGTAGCGTTCACAGATACGCAGTATTTT. Its protein product is CASSPVAFTDTQYF.

This rearrangement joins TRBV11-1 to TRBJ2-1; a weak D match, TRBD2 (5 bases). The germline V gene has CDR1 SGHAT and CDR2 FQDESV (reference sequence). Trimming removed 5 bases at V and 10 bases at J, with 21 bases between. The CDR3 has 15 residues. CDR3 nucleotide sequence: TGTGCCAGCAGCCCGGGCGGCTCGGGGTCCGTCGAGCAGTTCTTC. It specifies CASSPGGSGSVEQFF.

Here the CDR3 reads CASSPRTANTEAFF. CDR3 coding DNA: TGTGCCAGCAGCCCTAGGACAGCGAACACTGAAGCTTTCTTT. This chain links TRBV7-2 with TRBJ1-1; perhaps TRBD1 as D (6 bases). The CDR3 sequence is 14 residues long. V was cut by 5 bases and J by 1 base, with 11 bases left in between. The V gene's germline CDR1 is SGHTA and CDR2 FQGNSA.

The chain couples TRBV27 to TRBJ1-2; D not resolved. Germline V lookup: CDR1 MNHEY, CDR2 SMNVEV (reference sequence). This CDR3 region has 14 residues. V lost 7 bases and J lost 5, with 17 bases in between. The CDR3 is CASTSLSRKYGYTF. The CDR3 region has the DNA TGTGCCAGCACCTCTCTGAGCAGGAAATATGGCTACACCTTC.

This clone was seen only a few times. This sequence joins TRBV4-2 and TRBJ2-2; D is perhaps TRBD1 (6 bases). This CDR3 has 14 residues. Trimming cost V 2 bases and J 3 bases, with 7 bases left between them. Germline V CDR1 and CDR2: LGHNA, YNFKEQ. The CDR3 DNA reads TGTGCCAGCAGCCAAAGACAGGACACCGGGGAGCTGTTTTTT. Protein: CASSQRQDTGELFF.

The chain employs TRBV6-5 and TRBJ1-4; no reliable D call. V was pared by 0 bases and J by 6 bases, with 14 bases between. This CDR3 contains 16 residues. Germline assignment: CDR1 MNHEY and CDR2 SVGAGI. For the CDR3, the DNA is TGTGCCAGCAGTTACTCGGAGGCGTGGGTCGATGAAAAACTGTTTTTT. It is translated as CASSYSEAWVDEKLFF.

This clone was counted between two and nine times. The rearrangement links TRBV7-9 to TRBJ1-5; D gene ambiguous. CDR3 length equals 12 residues. Germline V gene data show CDR1 as SEHNR and CDR2 as FQNEAQ (reference sequence). The ends were cut back, 2 bases at V and 5 bases at J, with 4 bases in the middle. CDR3 bases: TGTGCCAGCAGCTTACTTGATCAGCCCCAGCATTTT. This sequence encodes CASSLLDQPQHF.

The V call is TRBV4-3, the J call TRBJ2-5; weak D call: TRBD1 (6 bases). Per the germline V gene, CDR1 is LGHNA and CDR2 is YSLEER. This CDR3 has 15 amino acids. V lost 0 bases to trimming and J lost 4 bases, with 12 bases between them. CDR3 residues: CASSQERAGAETQYF. As DNA, the CDR3 is TGCGCCAGCAGCCAAGAAAGAGCAGGGGCAGAGACCCAGTACTTC.